Listed below are T cell receptor beta chains from one sample, sequenced in a study of blood T cells in healthy people across ages. Using its own MiXCR run on the 5' RACE reads, TCRdb lists one record per CDR3 protein. Counted here are approximately 690,000 distinct CDR3 sequences, around 41% occurring once; the ten biggest clones make up around 32%. The sequenced sample was blood. These receptors were obtained from an elderly man in good health. Each CDR3 is given with its conserved first and last residue. A D gene is named only where the DNA matches it firmly. Some rows have no size entry. The others give once, few or many, or a class for an expanded clone.

-	TRBV6-2/TRBV6-3	few	TRBJ2-3	TGTGCCAGCAGCCCGGGAAGTACGCAGTATTTT	CASSPGSTQYF
TRBD1	TRBV20-1	many	TRBJ1-5	TGCAGTGCTAGCCCCCCGACAGGGCAACATCAGCCCCAGCATTTT	CSASPPTGQHQPQHF
-	TRBV6-2/TRBV6-3	-	TRBJ2-5	TGTGCCAGCAGTGCGACTGACCAGAAAGAGACCCAGTACTTC	CASSATDQKETQYF
TRBD1	TRBV5-1	-	TRBJ2-1	TGCGCCAGCAGCTCCGCCCGACAGGGTACGTCCTACAATGAGCAGTTCTTC	CASSSARQGTSYNEQFF
-	TRBV5-1	-	TRBJ2-1	TGCGCCAGCAGCTTGGCGTTCAGGGGCGATGAGCAGTTCTTC	CASSLAFRGDEQFF
TRBD1	TRBV15	-	TRBJ1-3	TGTGCCACCAGCAGAGATCCCCGGGACAGCTCTGGAAACACCATATATTTT	CATSRDPRDSSGNTIYF
TRBD2	TRBV24-1	-	TRBJ2-5	TGTGCCACCAGTGACCCCGGGACTACGGGCATCGAGACCCAGTACTTC	CATSDPGTTGIETQYF
-	TRBV3-1	few	TRBJ2-3	TGTGCCAGCAGCCAGGGGTGGACAGATACGCAGTATTTT	CASSQGWTDTQYF
-	TRBV29-1	few	TRBJ2-1	TGCAGCGTTGAATTCGTGGGAAATGAGCAGTTCTTC	CSVEFVGNEQFF
TRBD2	TRBV20-1	-	TRBJ2-2	TGCAGTGCTAGATGGACAGCCAACGGACTAGCGGGAGGCTTCGAAGAGTACGCCGGGGAGCTGTTTTTT	CSARWTANGLAGGFEEYAGELFF